This paragraph reports one T cell receptor (beta chain). Its matching antigen is unknown. V lost 0 bases and J lost 6, with 0 bases in between. Germline CDR1 and CDR2: DFQATT and SNEGSKA (reference sequence). This CDR3 is 11 amino acids long. The sample belongs to a study of T cell responses to AZD1222 COVID-19 vaccine. Study observations and caveats: The donor group comprised mostly white British people and more females; the analysis possibly underestimated clonal diversity.

Profiling relied on immunoSEQ multiplex PCR, and the TCRdb table lists in-frame clones only, not all of them. The sample has about 190,000 clones, around 94% seen once. The chain couples TRBV20-1 to TRBJ1-6; D uncertain. The sequencing here drew on peripheral blood, taken on day 0 of AZD1222 vaccination. The receptor was isolated from an adult in good health. CDR3 amino acids: CSARDNSPLHF. CDR3 sequence (DNA): TGCAGTGCTAGAGATAATTCACCCCTCCACTTT.